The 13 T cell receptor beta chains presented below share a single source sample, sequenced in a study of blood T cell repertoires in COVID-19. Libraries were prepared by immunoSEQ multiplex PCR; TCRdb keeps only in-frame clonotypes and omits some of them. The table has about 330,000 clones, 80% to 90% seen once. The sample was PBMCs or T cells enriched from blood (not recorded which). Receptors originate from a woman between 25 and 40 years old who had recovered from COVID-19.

CDR3 nucleotides: TGTGCCAGCAGTGAACGAGTAGGGACAGGGAGTTCACCCCTCCACTTT. Its translation: CASSERVGTGSSPLHF. The chain recombines TRBV6-1 with TRBJ1-6; 9 positions match TRBD1. V lost 2 bases to trimming and J lost 9 bases; unmatched junction nucleotides: 8. The CDR3 is 16 residues long. The germline gives CDR1 MNHNS, CDR2 SASEGT.

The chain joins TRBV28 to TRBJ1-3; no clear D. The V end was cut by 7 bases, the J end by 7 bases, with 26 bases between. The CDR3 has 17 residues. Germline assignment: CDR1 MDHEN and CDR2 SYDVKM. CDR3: CASTVREAGGLVNTIYF. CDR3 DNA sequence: TGTGCCAGCACCGTGAGGGAGGCTGGCGGGTTAGTGAACACCATATATTTT.

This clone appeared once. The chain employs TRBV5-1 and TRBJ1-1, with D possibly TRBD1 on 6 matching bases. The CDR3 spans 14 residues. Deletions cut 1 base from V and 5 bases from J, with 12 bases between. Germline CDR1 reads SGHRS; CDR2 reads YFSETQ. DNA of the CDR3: TGCGCCAGCAGCTTGCGGGCAGGGGAGACTGAAGCTTTCTTT. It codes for CASSLRAGETEAFF. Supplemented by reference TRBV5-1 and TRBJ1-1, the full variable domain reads KAGVTQTPRYLIKTRGQQVTLSCSPISGHRSVSWYQQTPGQGLQFLFEYFSETQRNKGNFPGRFSGRQFSNSRSEMNVSTLELGDSALYLCASSLRAGETEAFFGQGTRLTVV.

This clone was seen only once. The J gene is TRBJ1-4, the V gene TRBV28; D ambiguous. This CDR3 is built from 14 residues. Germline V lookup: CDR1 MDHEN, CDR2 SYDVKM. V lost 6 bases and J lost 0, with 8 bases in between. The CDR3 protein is CASSLTATNEKLFF. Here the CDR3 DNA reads TGTGCCAGCAGCCTGACTGCAACTAATGAAAAACTGTTTTTT. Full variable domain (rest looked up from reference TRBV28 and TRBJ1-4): DVKVTQSSRYLVKRTGEKVFLECVQDMDHENMFWYRQDPGLGLRLIYFSYDVKMKEKGDIPEGYSVSREKKERFSLILESASTNQTSMYLCASSLTATNEKLFFGSGTQLSVL.

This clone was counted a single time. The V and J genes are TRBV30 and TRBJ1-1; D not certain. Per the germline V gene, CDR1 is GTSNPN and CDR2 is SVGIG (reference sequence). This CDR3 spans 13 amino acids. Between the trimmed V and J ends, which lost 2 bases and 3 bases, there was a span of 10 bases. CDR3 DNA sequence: TGTGCCTGGAGTAATTATCAGGACACTGAAGCTTTCTTT. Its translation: CAWSNYQDTEAFF.

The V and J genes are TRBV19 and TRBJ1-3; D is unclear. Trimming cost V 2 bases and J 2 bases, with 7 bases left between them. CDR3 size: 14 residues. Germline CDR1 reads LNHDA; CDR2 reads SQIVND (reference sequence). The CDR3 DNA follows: TGTGCCAGTAGTATATCGGGGACTGGAAACACCATATATTTT. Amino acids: CASSISGTGNTIYF.

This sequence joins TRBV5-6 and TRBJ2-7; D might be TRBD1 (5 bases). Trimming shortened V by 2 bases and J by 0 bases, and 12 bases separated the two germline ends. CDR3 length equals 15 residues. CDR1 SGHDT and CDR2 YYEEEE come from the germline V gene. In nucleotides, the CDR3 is TGTGCCAGCAGCTTAGCAGGGAACCCCTCCTACGAGCAGTACTTC. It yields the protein CASSLAGNPSYEQYF.

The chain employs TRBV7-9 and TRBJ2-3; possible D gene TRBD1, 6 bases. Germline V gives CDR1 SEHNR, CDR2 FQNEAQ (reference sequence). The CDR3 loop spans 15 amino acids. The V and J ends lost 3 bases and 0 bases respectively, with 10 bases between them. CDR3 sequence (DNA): TGTGCCAGCAGCTTCAGGGGACCCAGCACAGATACGCAGTATTTT. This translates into CASSFRGPSTDTQYF.

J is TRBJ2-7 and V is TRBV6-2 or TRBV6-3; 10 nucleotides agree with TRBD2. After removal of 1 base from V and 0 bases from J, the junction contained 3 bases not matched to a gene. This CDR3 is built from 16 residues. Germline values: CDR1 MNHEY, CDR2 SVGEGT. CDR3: CASSYYGLAVSYEQYF. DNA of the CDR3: TGTGCCAGCAGTTACTACGGACTAGCGGTCTCCTACGAGCAGTACTTC.

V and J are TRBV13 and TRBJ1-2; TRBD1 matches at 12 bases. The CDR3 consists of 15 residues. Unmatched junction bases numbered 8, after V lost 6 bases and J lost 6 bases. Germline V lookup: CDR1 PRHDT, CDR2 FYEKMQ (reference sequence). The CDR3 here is CASRLSGTGGDGYTF. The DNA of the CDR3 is TGTGCCAGCAGACTCTCCGGGACAGGGGGCGATGGCTACACCTTC.

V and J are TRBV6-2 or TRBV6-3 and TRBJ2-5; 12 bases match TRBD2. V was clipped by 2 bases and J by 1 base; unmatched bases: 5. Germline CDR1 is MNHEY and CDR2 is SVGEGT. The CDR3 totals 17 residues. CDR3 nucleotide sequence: TGTGCCAGCAGTTACACTAGCGGGGGGCTCCTCCAAGAGACCCAGTACTTC. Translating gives CASSYTSGGLLQETQYF.

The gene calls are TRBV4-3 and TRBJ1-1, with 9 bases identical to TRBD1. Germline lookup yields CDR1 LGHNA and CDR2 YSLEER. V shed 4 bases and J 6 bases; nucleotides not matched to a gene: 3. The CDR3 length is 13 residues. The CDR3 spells CASSRTGAAEAFF. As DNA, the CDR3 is TGCGCCAGCAGCCGGACAGGGGCCGCTGAAGCTTTCTTT.

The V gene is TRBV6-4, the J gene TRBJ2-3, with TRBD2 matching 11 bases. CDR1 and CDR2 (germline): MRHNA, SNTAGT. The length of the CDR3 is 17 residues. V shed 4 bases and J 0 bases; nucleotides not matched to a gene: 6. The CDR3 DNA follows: TGTGCCAGCAGTGCGACTAGCGGGGACACTAGCACAGATACGCAGTATTTT. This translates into CASSATSGDTSTDTQYF.